This T cell receptor (beta chain) was captured in a study of radiation and T cells in renal cell carcinoma. Study results and caveats: No pretreatment tumor biopsies were available for baseline clonotypes. In blood, top tumor clones expanded by 2 weeks, shrinking by 4.

The protocol was immunoSEQ multiplex PCR, while the TCRdb copy is restricted to in-frame clones and leaves out a portion. The sample has some 75,000 clones; over 80% are singletons. With regard to this clone: Its antigen is still unknown.

Stated time point: blood 2 weeks post-SBRT. Regarding treatment: 15 Gy SBRT to primary tumor, nephrectomy 4 weeks later. Clear cell pathology was present in this patient's renal cell carcinoma. The source is a man in his 60s with renal cell carcinoma. The specimen comprised blood, sampled from a patient whose treatment included radiotherapy and nephrectomy.

CDR3 region: CASRIQGANEKLFF. The CDR3 nucleotides read TGTGCCAGCAGGATCCAGGGGGCTAATGAAAAACTGTTTTTT. V and J are TRBV2 and TRBJ1-4; 7 bases agree with TRBD1. Germline loops: CDR1 SNHLY, CDR2 FYNNEI. This CDR3 is built from 14 residues. Trimming removed 6 bases from V and 3 bases from J; junction bases left unmatched: 4.